Presented here are 5 T cell receptor beta chains from one specimen sequenced in a study of response to subunit inactivated influenza vaccine. TCRdb re-called the RT-PCR reads through MiXCR, storing one row per CDR3 protein. The repertoire has roughly 700,000 distinct CDR3 sequences, less than 20% of them found once; the top ten carry under 14%. Sequenced material: PBMCs from blood, taken about 11 days after vaccination. These receptors all come from a man between 45 and 60 years old who received an inactivated influenza vaccine.

V usage is TRBV7-9 and J usage is TRBJ2-7; D gene uncertain. Trimming left V 5 bases short and J 3 bases short, with 11 bases between. The CDR3 length is 13 residues. Germline CDR1 SEHNR, CDR2 FQNEAQ (reference sequence). The DNA of the CDR3 is TGTGCCAGCAGCAGGGTGAAGAACTACGAGCAGTACTTC. Protein: CASSRVKNYEQYF.

There are a few counts of this clonotype. The genes are TRBV30 and TRBJ2-1; 11 bases line up with TRBD1. This CDR3 comprises 16 residues. Trimming took 8 bases from V and 4 from J; bases not matched to a gene: 13. Looked up from germline, CDR1 is GTSNPN and CDR2 is SVGIG (reference sequence). The DNA for the CDR3 is TGTGCCCGCAGTGGACAGGGGGCTTACGCGTACAATGAGCAGTTCTTC. This translates into CARSGQGAYAYNEQFF.

CDR3 amino acids: CSASETYEQYF. The CDR3 DNA reads as TGCAGTGCTAGTGAAACTTACGAGCAGTACTTC. V is TRBV20-1 and J is TRBJ2-7; unclear D gene. V lost 3 bases, J lost 4 bases, and 7 bases lay in between. Germline loops: CDR1 DFQATT, CDR2 SNEGSKA (reference sequence). The CDR3 is 11 residues long.

This clonotype showed up just a few times. The rearrangement joins TRBV28 to TRBJ2-7; 8 nucleotides match TRBD1. Germline CDR1 reads MDHEN; CDR2 reads SYDVKM. This CDR3 has 13 amino acids. The V segment lost 6 bases and the J segment 4 bases; nucleotides outside the gene matches: 5. The CDR3 DNA follows: TGTGCCAGCAGAGACAGGGGCCCGTACGAGCAGTACTTC. This gives the protein CASRDRGPYEQYF.

This clonotype showed up just a few times. The chain has TRBV28 and TRBJ2-1, with TRBD1 identical over 8 bases. V lost 5 bases and J lost 4; bases outside the gene matches: 10. The CDR3 runs to 16 residues. CDR1 and CDR2 (germline): MDHEN, SYDVKM. In nucleotides, the CDR3 is TGTGCCAGCAGTGGAGGGACAGGACTTATTTACAATGAGCAGTTCTTC. It codes for CASSGGTGLIYNEQFF.